The 3 T cell receptor beta chains given below trace back to one sample, sequenced in a study of blood T cell repertoires in COVID-19. Clones were read by immunoSEQ multiplex PCR, and TCRdb kept only the in-frame ones, dropping some. The table includes about 380,000 clones, approximately 90% detected once. Sequencing input: PBMCs or T cells enriched from blood (not recorded which). The receptors come from a woman aged 18 to 35 who had recovered from COVID-19.

This sequence joins TRBV11-2 and TRBJ1-2, with a weak D call TRBD1 (6 bases). Trimming pared 1 base from V and 2 bases from J, leaving 14 bases between. Looked up from germline, CDR1 is SGHAT and CDR2 is FQNNGV. CDR3 length: 16 residues. The CDR3 bases are TGTGCCAGCAGCTTAGGGGGGCCGGGATCAAACTATGGCTACACCTTC. It encodes CASSLGGPGSNYGYTF.

The chain couples TRBV7-9 to TRBJ1-3; no clear D. This CDR3 is built from 16 residues. V lost 1 base, J lost 4 bases, and 14 bases lay in between. The V gene's germline CDR1 is SEHNR and CDR2 FQNEAQ (reference sequence). The CDR3 reads CASSLGYADKGNTIYF. Here the CDR3 DNA reads TGTGCCAGCAGCTTAGGTTACGCGGATAAGGGAAACACCATATATTTT.

V and J are TRBV29-1 and TRBJ1-2, with D unresolved. The CDR3 consists of 13 residues. Germline assignment: CDR1 SQVTM and CDR2 ANQGSEA. CDR3 nucleotides: TGCACCTCGACGGAGGGAATTGATGATGGCTACACCTTC. Protein product: CTSTEGIDDGYTF. The full variable domain, in which reference TRBV29-1 and TRBJ1-2 provide the parts outside the CDR3, is SAVISQKPSRDICQRGTSLTIQCQVDSQVTMMFWYRQQPGQSLTLIATANQGSEATYESGFVIDKFPISRPNLTFSTLTVSNMSPEDSSIYLCTSTEGIDDGYTFGSGTRLTVV.